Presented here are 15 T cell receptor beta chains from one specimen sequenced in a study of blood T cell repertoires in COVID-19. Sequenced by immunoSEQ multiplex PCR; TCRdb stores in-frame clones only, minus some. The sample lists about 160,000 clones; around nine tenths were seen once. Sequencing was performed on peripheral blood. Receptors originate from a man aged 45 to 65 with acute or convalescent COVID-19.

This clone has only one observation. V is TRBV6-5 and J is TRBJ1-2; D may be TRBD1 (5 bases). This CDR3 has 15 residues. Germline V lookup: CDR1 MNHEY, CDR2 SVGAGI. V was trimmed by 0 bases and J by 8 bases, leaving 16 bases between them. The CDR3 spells CASSYSVGRDGGYTF. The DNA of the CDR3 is TGTGCCAGCAGTTACTCGGTGGGGAGGGACGGAGGCTACACCTTC.

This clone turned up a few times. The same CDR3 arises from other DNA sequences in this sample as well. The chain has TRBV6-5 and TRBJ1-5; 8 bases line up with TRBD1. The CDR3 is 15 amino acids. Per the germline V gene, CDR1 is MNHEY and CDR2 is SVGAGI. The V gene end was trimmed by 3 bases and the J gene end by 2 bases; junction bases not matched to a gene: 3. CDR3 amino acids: CASSYTGGGNQPQHF. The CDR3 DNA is TGTGCCAGCAGTTATACAGGGGGAGGCAATCAGCCCCAGCATTTT.

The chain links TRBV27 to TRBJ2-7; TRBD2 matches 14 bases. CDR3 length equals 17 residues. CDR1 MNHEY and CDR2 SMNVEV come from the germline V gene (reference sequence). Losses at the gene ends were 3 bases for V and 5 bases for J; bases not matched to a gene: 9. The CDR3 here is CASSLTSGRAVGNEQYF. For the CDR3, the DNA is TGTGCCAGCAGTTTGACTAGCGGGAGGGCCGTGGGGAACGAGCAGTACTTC.

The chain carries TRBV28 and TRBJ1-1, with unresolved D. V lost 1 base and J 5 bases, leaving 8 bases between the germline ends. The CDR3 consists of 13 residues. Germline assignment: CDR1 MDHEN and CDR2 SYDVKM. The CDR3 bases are TGTGCCAGCAGTTTATTGTCGGGGACTGAAGCTTTCTTT. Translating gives CASSLLSGTEAFF.

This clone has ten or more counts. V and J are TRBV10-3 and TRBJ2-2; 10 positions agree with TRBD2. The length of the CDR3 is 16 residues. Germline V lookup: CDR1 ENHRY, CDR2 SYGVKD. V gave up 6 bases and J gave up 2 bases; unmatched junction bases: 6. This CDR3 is CAISPLAGKNTGELFF. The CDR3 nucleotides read TGTGCCATCAGCCCACTAGCGGGGAAAAACACCGGGGAGCTGTTTTTT.

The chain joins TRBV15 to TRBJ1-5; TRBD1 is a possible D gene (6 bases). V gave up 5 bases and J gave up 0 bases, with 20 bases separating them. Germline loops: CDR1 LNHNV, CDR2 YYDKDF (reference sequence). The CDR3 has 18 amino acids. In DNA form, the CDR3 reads TGTGCCACCAGCTTCCGGAAGACAGGACTTTATAGCAATCAGCCCCAGCATTTT. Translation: CATSFRKTGLYSNQPQHF.

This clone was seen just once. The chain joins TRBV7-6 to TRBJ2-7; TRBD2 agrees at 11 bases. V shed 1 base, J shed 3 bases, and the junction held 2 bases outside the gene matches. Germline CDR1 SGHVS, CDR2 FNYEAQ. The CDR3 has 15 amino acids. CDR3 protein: CASSLVAGGNYEQYF. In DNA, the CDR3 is TGTGCCAGCAGCTTAGTAGCGGGGGGGAACTACGAGCAGTACTTC.

CDR3 sequence reads: CASSLLAPLLTGGADTEAFF. The CDR3 DNA sequence: TGTGCCAGCAGTCTTTTGGCCCCCCTGCTCACAGGGGGCGCGGACACTGAAGCTTTCTTT. V is TRBV6-2 or TRBV6-3 and J is TRBJ1-1, with 9 bases matching TRBD1. This CDR3 has 20 residues. Germline CDR1 is MNHEY and CDR2 is SVGEGT. Trimming took 5 bases from V and 3 from J; bases not matched to a gene: 22.

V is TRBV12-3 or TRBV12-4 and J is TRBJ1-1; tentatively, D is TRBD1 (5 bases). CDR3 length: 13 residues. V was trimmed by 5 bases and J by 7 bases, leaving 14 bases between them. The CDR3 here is CASSLRVDSEAFF. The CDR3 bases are TGTGCCAGCAGTCTAAGGGTCGACAGTGAAGCTTTCTTT.

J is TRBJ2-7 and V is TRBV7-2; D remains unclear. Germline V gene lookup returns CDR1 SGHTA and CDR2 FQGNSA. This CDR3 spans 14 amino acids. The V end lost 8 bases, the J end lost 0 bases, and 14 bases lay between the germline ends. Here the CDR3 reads CASAEVASSYEQYF. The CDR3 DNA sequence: TGTGCCAGCGCTGAGGTGGCTAGCTCCTACGAGCAGTACTTC.

CDR3 amino acids: CASSYGIPSSYEQYV. CDR3 DNA: TGTGCCAGCAGTTATGGCATACCAAGCTCCTACGAGCAGTACGTC. The chain is built from TRBV6-2 or TRBV6-3 and TRBJ2-7; D ambiguous. V lost 3 bases to trimming and J lost 0 bases, with 12 bases between them. Germline V gene sequence: CDR1 MNHEY, CDR2 SVGEGT. The CDR3 has 15 amino acids.

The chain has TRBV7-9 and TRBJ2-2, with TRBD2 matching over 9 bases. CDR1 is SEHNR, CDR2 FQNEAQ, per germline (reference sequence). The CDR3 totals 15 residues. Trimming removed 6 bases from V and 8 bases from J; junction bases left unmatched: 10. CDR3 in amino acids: CASRRGGRAVGELFF. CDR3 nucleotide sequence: TGTGCCAGCAGGAGAGGCGGGAGGGCCGTGGGGGAGCTGTTTTTT.

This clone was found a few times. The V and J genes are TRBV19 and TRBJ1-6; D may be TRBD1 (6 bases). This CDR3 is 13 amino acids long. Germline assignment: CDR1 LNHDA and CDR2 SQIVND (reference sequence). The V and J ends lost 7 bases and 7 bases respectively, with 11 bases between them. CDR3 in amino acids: CASKRGLNSPLHF. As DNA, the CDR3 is TGTGCCAGTAAGCGGGGGCTGAATTCACCCCTCCACTTT.

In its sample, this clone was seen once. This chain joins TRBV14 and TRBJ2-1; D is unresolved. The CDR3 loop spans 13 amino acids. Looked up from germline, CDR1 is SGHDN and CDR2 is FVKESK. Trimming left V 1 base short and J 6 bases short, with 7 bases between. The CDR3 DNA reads TGTGCCAGCAGCCAAGTTTCTCTCAATGAGCAGTTCTTC. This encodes CASSQVSLNEQFF. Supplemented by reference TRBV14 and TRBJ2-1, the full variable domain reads EAGVTQFPSHSVIEKGQTVTLRCDPISGHDNLYWYRRVMGKEIKFLLHFVKESKQDESGMPNNRFLAERTGGTYSTLKVQPAELEDSGVYFCASSQVSLNEQFFGPGTRLTVL.

This chain's CDR3 is CASSPHPSYEQYV. The CDR3 nucleotides are TGTGCCAGCAGCCCTCATCCTAGCTACGAGCAGTACGTC. V is TRBV11-3 and J is TRBJ2-7; the D is unclear. Germline loops: CDR1 SGHNT, CDR2 YENEEA. Trimming removed 5 bases from V and 3 bases from J, with 11 bases in between. There are 13 residues in the CDR3.